These 10 T cell receptor beta chains came from one sample sequenced in a study of radiotherapy plus CTLA-4 blockade in lung cancer. Assay used: immunoSEQ multiplex PCR; TCRdb lists only in-frame clones, some missing. The sample includes 45,000 to 75,000 clones, just over 75% of them seen just once. The specimen was peripheral blood, collected from a patient treated with radiotherapy plus ipilimumab. The receptors here all came from a human donor with non-small cell lung cancer who had a partial response to radiotherapy plus ipilimumab.

This chain connects TRBV7-2 to TRBJ1-6; TRBD1 agrees at 8 bases. Germline CDR1 and CDR2: SGHTA and FQGNSA. The CDR3 has 15 amino acids. Germline trimming cut 1 base from V and 4 bases from J; bases unmatched to any gene: 0. CDR3 bases: TGTGCCAGCAGCTTAGGGACAGGGTATAATTCACCCCTCCACTTT. It translates to CASSLGTGYNSPLHF.

This clone has only a few counts. The chain recombines TRBV28 with TRBJ1-3; the D is unclear. V lost 6 bases and J 0 bases, leaving 6 bases between the germline ends. The CDR3 totals 13 residues. Germline V gives CDR1 MDHEN, CDR2 SYDVKM. CDR3 loop: CASREHSGNTIYF. The CDR3 DNA follows: TGTGCCAGCAGGGAGCACTCTGGAAACACCATATATTTT.

This CDR3 reads CASSYSGQGNEQYF. In nucleotides, the CDR3 is TGTGCCAGCAGTTACTCCGGACAGGGAAACGAGCAGTACTTC. V and J are TRBV6-6 and TRBJ2-7; 8 nucleotides agree with TRBD1. The CDR3 runs 14 residues. The germline V gene has CDR1 MNHNY and CDR2 SVGAGI (reference sequence). Losses at the gene ends were 0 bases for V and 5 bases for J; bases not matched to a gene: 3.

The genes are TRBV6-5 and TRBJ1-1; tentative D call: TRBD1 (5 bases). This CDR3 is built from 15 residues. Germline-derived CDR1 and CDR2 are MNHEY and SVGAGI. The V and J ends lost 2 bases and 1 base respectively, with 11 bases between them. CDR3 sequence: CASSYKVRANTEAFF. The CDR3 DNA reads as TGTGCCAGCAGTTACAAGGTCAGGGCGAACACTGAAGCTTTCTTT.

The V and J genes are TRBV13 and TRBJ1-6, with D hard to call. Germline V CDR1 and CDR2: PRHDT, FYEKMQ (reference sequence). V was clipped by 3 bases and J by 3 bases, with 9 bases between them. The length of the CDR3 is 15 residues. The CDR3: CASSFGVNYNSPLHF. The CDR3, as DNA: TGTGCCAGCAGCTTCGGGGTCAACTATAATTCACCCCTCCACTTT.

The chain couples TRBV6-5 to TRBJ1-2; no definite D call. The CDR3 is made up of 12 amino acids. CDR1 and CDR2 (germline): MNHEY, SVGAGI. Trimming removed 8 bases from V and 4 bases from J, with 11 bases in between. CDR3 in amino acids: CASRRVSYGYTF. The CDR3, as DNA: TGTGCCAGCCGCCGGGTTTCCTATGGCTACACCTTC.

The chain employs TRBV5-6 and TRBJ2-7; 10 nucleotides align to TRBD1. CDR3 length: 16 amino acids. Unmatched junction bases numbered 9, after V lost 4 bases and J lost 2 bases. The germline CDR1 and CDR2 sequences are SGHDT and YYEEEE. DNA for the CDR3: TGTGCCAGCAGCGGCTCCAGGACAGGGGGGGCCTACGAGCAGTACTTC. Amino acids: CASSGSRTGGAYEQYF.

This clone was detected only once. The V call is TRBV25-1, the J call TRBJ2-1; 10 bases are a match to TRBD2. The CDR3 extends over 14 amino acids. Germline V gives CDR1 MGHDK, CDR2 SYGVNS. The V gene end was trimmed by 7 bases and the J gene end by 3 bases; junction bases not matched to a gene: 3. As DNA, the CDR3 is TGTGCCAGCACCCTAGCGGGGGACTACAATGAGCAGTTCTTC. Protein product: CASTLAGDYNEQFF.

CDR3 nucleotide sequence: TGTGCCAGCAGTGATATCATAGGCAGCGTTGCTGAAAAACTGTTTTTT. This codes for CASSDIIGSVAEKLFF. The chain recombines TRBV6-1 with TRBJ1-4, with D hard to call. From germline, CDR1 is MNHNS and CDR2 SASEGT. The CDR3 consists of 16 residues. Trimming left V 3 bases short and J 7 bases short, with 18 bases between.

The chain links TRBV19 to TRBJ2-1; 8 bases line up with TRBD1. From germline, CDR1 is LNHDA and CDR2 SQIVND (reference sequence). This CDR3 contains 14 residues. Trimming took 3 bases from V and 9 from J; bases not matched to a gene: 7. CDR3 DNA: TGTGCCAGTAGTATCCGGCAGGGGGCCGGTGAGCAGTTCTTC. It codes for CASSIRQGAGEQFF.